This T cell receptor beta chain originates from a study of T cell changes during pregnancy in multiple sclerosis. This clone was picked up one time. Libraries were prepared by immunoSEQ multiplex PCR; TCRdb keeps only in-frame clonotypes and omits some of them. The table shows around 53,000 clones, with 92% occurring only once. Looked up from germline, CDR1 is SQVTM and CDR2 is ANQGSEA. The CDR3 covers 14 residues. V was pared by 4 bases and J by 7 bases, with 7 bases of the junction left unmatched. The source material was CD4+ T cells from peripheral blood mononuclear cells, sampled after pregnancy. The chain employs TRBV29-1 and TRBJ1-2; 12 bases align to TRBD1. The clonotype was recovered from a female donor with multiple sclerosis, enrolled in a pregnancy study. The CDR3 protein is CSVVRDRGLIGYTF. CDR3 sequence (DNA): TGCAGCGTTGTTAGGGACAGGGGGCTCATTGGCTACACCTTC.